This T cell receptor (beta chain) emerged from a study of naive and memory T cell subsets. Both TRBC1 and TRBC2 were covered by a beta constant-region primer of two equimolar oligonucleotides. Ligated cDNA was amplified by four rounds of PCR with nested alpha and beta constant-region primers and SP2. An oligonucleotide with the SP2 primer and a 12-nucleotide UMI was ligated to the cDNA 3' end. TCRdb recomputed calls from the UMI-ligation and nested PCR reads with MiXCR, one row per CDR3 protein. Among roughly 83,000 distinct CDR3 sequences, roughly 12% were seen once, and the ten largest hold 0.13%. Per the germline V gene, CDR1 is SGHTA and CDR2 is FQGNSA. CDR3 length equals 15 residues. The V segment lost 5 bases and the J segment 2 bases; nucleotides outside the gene matches: 6. Many counts were recorded for this clonotype. The antigen remains undetermined. Study observations and caveats: A few larger clonotypes appeared in naive repertoires, especially CD8, possibly memory cells re-expressing CD45RA. No ground truth validated the naive and memory repertoire findings. Between naive and memory subsets, TCR abundance power law exponents differed.

Sample: naive CD4+ T cells from blood. The sequence derives from a human donor in good health. V usage is TRBV7-2 and J usage is TRBJ2-3; 8 positions agree with TRBD1. In DNA form, the CDR3 reads TGTGCCAGCAGCGCTCGGACAGGGTCCACAGATACGCAGTATTTT. Encoded protein: CASSARTGSTDTQYF.